These 30 T cell receptor beta chains originate from one sample sequenced in a study of cytomegalovirus exposure and HLA in healthy donors. The PCR used 60 Vbeta and 13 Jbeta primers. The assay was immunoSEQ multiplex PCR, and TCRdb's table has in-frame clones only and misses some. The table lists around 230,000 clones, 78% of them singletons, with more than 0.45% in the top ten. The sequenced sample consisted of PBMCs. All receptors derive from a boy aged 10-17 years in good health and CMV-seronegative.

This chain uses TRBV5-6 with TRBJ1-1, with 7 bases aligning to TRBD1. This CDR3 contains 15 residues. Trimming took 3 bases from V and 1 from J; bases not matched to a gene: 6. Germline V gives CDR1 SGHDT, CDR2 YYEEEE. CDR3 loop: CASSWSGTENTEAFF. The CDR3 DNA sequence: TGTGCCAGCAGCTGGTCCGGGACAGAGAACACTGAAGCTTTCTTT.

In nucleotides, the CDR3 is TGTGCCAGCAGCGTAAGCGGGGGGGGAAACACAGATACGCAGTATTTT. This encodes CASSVSGGGNTDTQYF. This rearrangement joins TRBV9 to TRBJ2-3; 10 bases match TRBD2. Per germline, CDR1 SGDLS and CDR2 YYNGEE. V was pared by 1 base and J by 2 bases, with 4 bases of the junction left unmatched. This CDR3 region has 16 residues.

The sample holds a few counts of this clone. The V call is TRBV4-1, the J call TRBJ1-1; the D is unclear. CDR3 length: 13 residues. In germline, CDR1 is MGHRA, CDR2 YSYEKL. V lost 4 bases and J lost 3, with 9 bases in between. The CDR3 bases are TGCGCCAGCAGCCCGGACGGGGACACTGAAGCTTTCTTT. It yields the protein CASSPDGDTEAFF.

The V and J genes are TRBV7-3 and TRBJ2-3; 10 nucleotides align to TRBD1. The CDR3 totals 17 residues. V lost 0 bases to trimming and J lost 1 base; unmatched junction nucleotides: 4. The germline gives CDR1 SGHTA, CDR2 FQGTGA. CDR3 DNA: TGTGCCAGCAGCTTAACCGGGACAGGGGTTGGCACAGATACGCAGTATTTT. This gives the protein CASSLTGTGVGTDTQYF.

This chain uses TRBV7-9 with TRBJ1-1, with 12 positions matching TRBD1. The germline gives CDR1 SEHNR, CDR2 FQNEAQ (reference sequence). CDR3 length: 17 amino acids. Trimming cost V 5 bases and J 5 bases; bases outside gene matches: 12. CDR3 DNA: TGTGCCAGCAGCCCGGGACAGGGGGCGCCGGTGGGAACTGAAGCTTTCTTT. Translation gives CASSPGQGAPVGTEAFF.

This chain joins TRBV2 and TRBJ1-2; D may be TRBD1 (6 bases). V was shortened by 3 bases and J by 4 bases, with 12 bases between the two germline ends. CDR3 length: 14 residues. Germline values: CDR1 SNHLY, CDR2 FYNNEI. The CDR3: CASSDGGAGYGYTF. In DNA, the CDR3 is TGTGCCAGCAGTGATGGGGGCGCGGGCTATGGCTACACCTTC.

The rearrangement joins TRBV19 to TRBJ1-2; 11 nucleotides line up with TRBD1. V lost 2 bases, J lost 2 bases, and 7 bases stayed unmatched. The CDR3 covers 17 residues. The germline V gene has CDR1 LNHDA and CDR2 SQIVND (reference sequence). Here the CDR3 reads CASSISPGQGVNYGYTF. Here the CDR3 DNA reads TGTGCCAGTAGTATAAGTCCGGGACAGGGGGTAAACTATGGCTACACCTTC.

The chain links TRBV30 to TRBJ2-1; D might be TRBD2 (5 bases). Germline V gives CDR1 GTSNPN, CDR2 SVGIG (reference sequence). This CDR3 region has 13 residues. V lost 0 bases, J lost 7 bases, and 10 bases lay in between. CDR3 sequence (DNA): TGTGCCTGGAGTGTAGGTAGGGAGAATGAGCAGTTCTTC. This gives the protein CAWSVGRENEQFF.

The chain joins TRBV6-1 to TRBJ1-6; D is ambiguous. Germline values: CDR1 MNHNS, CDR2 SASEGT. The V end was cut by 7 bases, the J end by 9 bases, with 13 bases between. The CDR3 runs to 13 residues. CDR3 amino acids: CASKFVGFSPLHF. The CDR3 bases are TGTGCCAGCAAATTCGTTGGCTTTTCACCCCTCCACTTT.

The chain links TRBV13 to TRBJ2-5; 7 bases line up with TRBD2. Germline-derived CDR1 and CDR2 are PRHDT and FYEKMQ (reference sequence). The V segment lost 5 bases and the J segment 5 bases; nucleotides outside the gene matches: 8. The CDR3 is 14 residues long. The CDR3, as DNA: TGTGCCAGCAGCGAGGAGCTAGCGGCGGAGACCCAGTACTTC. As protein: CASSEELAAETQYF. Using reference TRBV13 and TRBJ2-5 for the parts outside the CDR3, the full variable domain is AAGVIQSPRHLIKEKRETATLKCYPIPRHDTVYWYQQGPGQDPQFLISFYEKMQSDKGSIPDRFSAQQFSDYHSELNMSSLELGDSALYFCASSEELAAETQYFGPGTRLLVL.

V is TRBV7-6 and J is TRBJ2-1; TRBD1 matches 9 bases. This CDR3 has 15 residues. J was trimmed by 3 bases and V by 2 bases; bases with no gene match: 2. Germline CDR1 reads SGHVS; CDR2 reads FNYEAQ. Here the CDR3 reads CASSLTGGGYNEQFF. Written as DNA, the CDR3 is TGTGCCAGCAGCTTAACAGGGGGCGGCTACAATGAGCAGTTCTTC.

The chain has TRBV19 and TRBJ1-1, with 8 bases matching TRBD1. Looked up from germline, CDR1 is LNHDA and CDR2 is SQIVND (reference sequence). The CDR3 is 16 residues long. Trimming took 10 bases from V and 0 from J; bases not matched to a gene: 13. The CDR3 spells CATALSDRVMNTEAFF. The CDR3, as DNA: TGTGCCACCGCGCTCTCGGACAGGGTCATGAACACTGAAGCTTTCTTT.

V gene TRBV4-2 combines with J gene TRBJ2-1; 7 nucleotides match TRBD2. Losses at the gene ends were 4 bases for V and 3 bases for J; bases not matched to a gene: 3. The CDR3 spans 14 residues. The germline V gene has CDR1 LGHNA and CDR2 YNFKEQ. The CDR3 loop is CASSRRGDYNEQFF. Here the CDR3 DNA reads TGTGCCAGCAGCCGTCGGGGGGACTACAATGAGCAGTTCTTC.

CDR3 protein: CASSAQGPLFEAFF. CDR3 nucleotide sequence: TGTGCCAGCAGCGCACAGGGCCCTCTTTTTGAAGCTTTCTTT. The chain uses TRBV11-3 and TRBJ1-1; D might be TRBD1 (6 bases). The V end was cut by 5 bases, the J end by 7 bases, with 17 bases between. The CDR3 sequence is 14 residues long. Germline V CDR1 and CDR2: SGHNT, YENEEA.

The chain has TRBV9 and TRBJ2-3; D is uncertain. The germline V gene has CDR1 SGDLS and CDR2 YYNGEE. This CDR3 contains 14 residues. The germline V and J ends were trimmed by 3 bases and 5 bases, with 13 bases remaining between them. The CDR3 region has the DNA TGTGCCAGCAGCGAAAGTGGCCGCCGAGATACGCAGTATTTT. Translation: CASSESGRRDTQYF.

The V call is TRBV4-2, the J call TRBJ1-3, with D unresolved. Trimming removed 0 bases from V and 0 bases from J, with 12 bases in between. The CDR3 length is 17 residues. CDR1 LGHNA and CDR2 YNFKEQ come from the germline V gene. The CDR3 sequence: CASSQESIGISGNTIYF. CDR3 nucleotides: TGTGCCAGCAGCCAAGAGAGTATCGGGATCTCTGGAAACACCATATATTTT.

The V gene is TRBV30, the J gene TRBJ2-1; 10 bases match TRBD1. CDR1 and CDR2 from the germline V gene are GTSNPN and SVGIG (reference sequence). V shed 1 base and J 12 bases; nucleotides not matched to a gene: 6. The CDR3 extends over 13 amino acids. The DNA of the CDR3 is TGTGCCTGGAGTGGCGACAGGGGGCGTGGGCAGTTCTTC. The encoded protein is CAWSGDRGRGQFF.

V and J are TRBV7-8 and TRBJ1-5; D gene ambiguous. The CDR3 has 14 amino acids. V lost 1 base to trimming and J lost 6 bases, with 10 bases between them. CDR1 is SGHVS, CDR2 FQNEAQ, per germline. CDR3 region: CASSLEARGQPQHF. The CDR3 DNA reads TGTGCCAGCAGCTTAGAGGCAAGAGGTCAGCCCCAGCATTTT.

This rearrangement joins TRBV15 to TRBJ1-1; weak D call: TRBD1 (5 bases). The germline V and J ends were trimmed by 5 bases and 5 bases, with 15 bases remaining between them. CDR3 length equals 14 residues. The V gene's germline CDR1 is LNHNV and CDR2 YYDKDF (reference sequence). The CDR3 spells CATSGGVGDTEAFF. The CDR3 DNA follows: TGTGCCACCAGCGGGGGGGTAGGCGATACTGAAGCTTTCTTT.

The chain combines TRBV19 with TRBJ2-3; weak D call: TRBD1 (6 bases). Germline V CDR1 and CDR2: LNHDA, SQIVND (reference sequence). The CDR3 spans 13 residues. V was cut by 8 bases and J by 2 bases, with 11 bases left in between. The chain's CDR3 is CASEDRATDTQYF. The DNA for the CDR3 is TGTGCCAGTGAGGACAGAGCCACAGATACGCAGTATTTT.

The chain joins TRBV7-9 to TRBJ1-1, with D uncertain. The CDR3 runs 12 residues. From germline, CDR1 is SEHNR and CDR2 FQNEAQ (reference sequence). The V gene lost 6 bases and the J gene lost 1 base, with 6 bases spanning the gap. This CDR3 reads CASSTPNTEAFF. The CDR3 DNA reads TGTGCCAGCAGTACTCCGAACACTGAAGCTTTCTTT.

J is TRBJ2-2 and V is TRBV5-6, with unresolved D. The germline CDR1 and CDR2 sequences are SGHDT and YYEEEE. The CDR3 extends over 14 amino acids. V lost 0 bases and J 1 base, leaving 4 bases between the germline ends. The CDR3 sequence is CASSLGLNTGELFF. In DNA form, the CDR3 reads TGTGCCAGCAGCTTGGGACTGAACACCGGGGAGCTGTTTTTT.

There are a few counts of this clone. V usage is TRBV10-3 and J usage is TRBJ1-1, with TRBD1 as a possible D gene (5 bases). The V and J ends lost 6 bases and 10 bases respectively, with 12 bases between them. The CDR3 has 11 amino acids. Germline lookup yields CDR1 ENHRY and CDR2 SYGVKD. CDR3 nucleotide sequence: TGTGCCATCAGCGGGGGTAATGGAGCTTTCTTT. Translating it yields CAISGGNGAFF.

This chain joins TRBV11-3 and TRBJ1-4; D unclear. The V end lost 5 bases, the J end lost 7 bases, and 20 bases lay between the germline ends. Per germline, CDR1 SGHNT and CDR2 YENEEA. The CDR3 loop spans 16 amino acids. In DNA form, the CDR3 reads TGTGCCAGCAGCCCCCGTGGCCCCGACTACGGTGAAAAACTGTTTTTT. Its protein is CASSPRGPDYGEKLFF. Full variable domain (outside the CDR3, taken from reference TRBV11-3 and TRBJ1-4): EAGVVQSPRYKIIEKKQPVAFWCNPISGHNTLYWYLQNLGQGPELLIRYENEEAVDDSQLPKDRFSAERLKGVDSTLKIQPAELGDSAVYLCASSPRGPDYGEKLFFGSGTQLSVL.

J is TRBJ1-6 and V is TRBV2; a weak D match, TRBD1 (5 bases). The CDR3 sequence is 20 residues long. Trimming stripped 1 base from V and 8 bases from J, with 27 bases between. Germline assignment: CDR1 SNHLY and CDR2 FYNNEI. The CDR3 DNA sequence: TGTGCCAGCAGTGAAGTAAAAGGGGTGCACAGCCCGGAGACTGATTCACCCCTCCACTTT. It encodes CASSEVKGVHSPETDSPLHF.

The J gene is TRBJ2-1, the V gene TRBV18; D may be TRBD2 (5 bases). This CDR3 has 18 residues. The V end lost 1 base, the J end lost 6 bases, and 22 bases lay between the germline ends. CDR1 is KGHSH and CDR2 is LQKENI in the germline V gene. CDR3 coding DNA: TGTGCCAGCTCACCACTTTTTCAAGCGGCTTCAAAGGGCAATGAGCAGTTCTTC. Translating it yields CASSPLFQAASKGNEQFF.

The genes are TRBV5-4 and TRBJ2-5, with a weak D call TRBD2 (5 bases). Near its end, the DNA agrees better with TRBJ2-7, so the J call may be wrong. Germline CDR1 reads SGHNT; CDR2 reads YYREEE (reference sequence). The CDR3 spans 15 residues. CDR3 nucleotides: TGTGCCAGCAGCTTGGCGGCGGGCAAAGACAACGAGCAGTACTTC. Amino acid sequence: CASSLAAGKDNEQYF.

The V and J genes are TRBV30 and TRBJ1-6; D unclear. The CDR3 extends over 15 amino acids. Germline loops: CDR1 GTSNPN, CDR2 SVGIG (reference sequence). The V gene lost 3 bases and the J gene lost 6 bases, with 15 bases spanning the gap. The CDR3 is CAWSVTQRSNSPLHF. CDR3 DNA sequence: TGTGCCTGGAGCGTAACGCAAAGGAGTAATTCACCCCTCCACTTT. Full variable domain (rest looked up from reference TRBV30 and TRBJ1-6): SQTIHQWPATLVQPVGSPLSLECTVEGTSNPNLYWYRQAAGRGLQLLFYSVGIGQISSEVPQNLSASRPQDRQFILSSKKLLLSDSGFYLCAWSVTQRSNSPLHFGNGTRLTVT.

J is TRBJ1-1 and V is TRBV27; D unclear. Trimming cost V 5 bases and J 1 base, with 11 bases left between them. The germline CDR1 and CDR2 sequences are MNHEY and SMNVEV (reference sequence). This CDR3 is 14 amino acids long. The CDR3 spells CASSPETGNTEAFF. CDR3 DNA: TGTGCCAGCAGTCCAGAGACGGGGAACACTGAAGCTTTCTTT.

The chain has TRBV6-1 and TRBJ2-7; 7 bases line up with TRBD2. CDR1 and CDR2 from the germline V gene are MNHNS and SASEGT. The CDR3 extends over 11 amino acids. The V and J ends lost 7 bases and 4 bases, in that order; junction bases with no gene match: 1. The CDR3 reads CASMRGYEQYF. The CDR3 DNA sequence: TGTGCCAGCATGCGGGGGTACGAGCAGTACTTC.